This T cell receptor (beta chain) appears in the sequencing data of a study of CD8 T cells in Susac syndrome. Random hexamers primed reverse transcription of about 0.5 to 1 ug RNA. An immunoSEQ multiplex PCR amplified TCR beta CDR3 over 54 Vbeta and 13 Jbeta. Using its own MiXCR run on the immunoSEQ multiplex PCR reads, TCRdb lists one record per CDR3 protein. This sample carries about 150,000 distinct CDR3 sequences, roughly 96% of them seen once, and the ten largest clones take 0.15% to 0.2%. J lost 7 bases, V lost 0 bases, and 11 bases had no gene match. CDR3 length: 16 amino acids. The germline gives CDR1 SGHKS, CDR2 YYEKEE (reference sequence).

Sequencing was done on a sample of CD4+ T cells from PBMCs. The sequence derives from a human donor with Susac syndrome. The chain carries TRBV5-5 and TRBJ2-5, with 8 bases that match TRBD2. CDR3 in amino acids: CASSLAAGGHQGTQYF. In DNA form, the CDR3 reads TGTGCCAGCAGCTTGGCCGCGGGGGGTCATCAGGGGACCCAGTACTTC. Supplemented by reference TRBV5-5 and TRBJ2-5, the full variable domain reads DAGVTQSPTHLIKTRGQQVTLRCSPISGHKSVSWYQQVLGQGPQFIFQYYEKEERGRGNFPDRFSARQFPNYSSELNVNALLLGDSALYLCASSLAAGGHQGTQYFGPGTRLLVL.